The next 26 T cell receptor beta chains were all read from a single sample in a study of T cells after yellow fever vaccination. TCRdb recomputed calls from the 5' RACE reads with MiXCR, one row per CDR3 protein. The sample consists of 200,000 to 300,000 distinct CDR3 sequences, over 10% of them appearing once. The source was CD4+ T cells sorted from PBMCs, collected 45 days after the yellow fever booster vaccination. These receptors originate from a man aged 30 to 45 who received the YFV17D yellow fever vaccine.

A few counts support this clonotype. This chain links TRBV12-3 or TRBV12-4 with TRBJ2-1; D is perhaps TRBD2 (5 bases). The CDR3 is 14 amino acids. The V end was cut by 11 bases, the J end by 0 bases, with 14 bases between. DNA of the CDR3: TGTGCCGCCAGCGGTAGGAACTCCTACAATGAGCAGTTCTTC. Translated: CAASGRNSYNEQFF.

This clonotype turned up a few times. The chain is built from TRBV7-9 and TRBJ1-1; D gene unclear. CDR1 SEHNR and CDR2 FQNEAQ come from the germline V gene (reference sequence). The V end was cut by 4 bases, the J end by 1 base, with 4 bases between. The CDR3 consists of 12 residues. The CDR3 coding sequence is TGTGCCAGCAGCTCGGAGAACACTGAAGCTTTCTTT. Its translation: CASSSENTEAFF.

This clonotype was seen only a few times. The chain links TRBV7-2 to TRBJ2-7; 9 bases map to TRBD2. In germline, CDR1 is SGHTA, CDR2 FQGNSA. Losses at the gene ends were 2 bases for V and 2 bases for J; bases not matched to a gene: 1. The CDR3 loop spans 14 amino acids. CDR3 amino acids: CASSLLAGPYEQYF. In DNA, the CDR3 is TGTGCCAGCAGCTTACTAGCGGGACCCTACGAGCAGTACTTC.

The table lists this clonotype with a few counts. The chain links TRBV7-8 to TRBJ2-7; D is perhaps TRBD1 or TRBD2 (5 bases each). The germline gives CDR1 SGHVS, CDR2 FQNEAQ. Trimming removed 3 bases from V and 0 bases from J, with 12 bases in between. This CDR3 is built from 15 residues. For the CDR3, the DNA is TGTGCCAGCAGCTTGATCGAGGGGAGCTCCTACGAGCAGTACTTC. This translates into CASSLIEGSSYEQYF. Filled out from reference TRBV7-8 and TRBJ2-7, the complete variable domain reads GAGVSQSPRYKVAKRGQDVALRCDPISGHVSLFWYQQALGQGPEFLTYFQNEAQLDKSGLPSDRFFAERPEGSVSTLKIQRTQQEDSAVYLCASSLIEGSSYEQYFGPGTRLTVT.

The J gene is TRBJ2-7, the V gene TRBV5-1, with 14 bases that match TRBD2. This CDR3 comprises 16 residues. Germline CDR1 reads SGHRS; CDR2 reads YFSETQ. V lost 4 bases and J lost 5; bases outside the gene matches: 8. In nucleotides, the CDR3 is TGCGCCAGCAGCACCGGGACTAGCGGGAGATCCGACGAGCAGTACTTC. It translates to CASSTGTSGRSDEQYF.

The CDR3 is CASTKDGDRTEAFF. CDR3 coding DNA: TGTGCCAGTACCAAGGACGGGGATAGAACTGAAGCTTTCTTT. This chain connects TRBV19 to TRBJ1-1; D is unresolved. The V and J ends lost 7 bases and 5 bases respectively, with 17 bases between them. Germline V lookup: CDR1 LNHDA, CDR2 SQIVND (reference sequence). The CDR3 covers 14 residues.

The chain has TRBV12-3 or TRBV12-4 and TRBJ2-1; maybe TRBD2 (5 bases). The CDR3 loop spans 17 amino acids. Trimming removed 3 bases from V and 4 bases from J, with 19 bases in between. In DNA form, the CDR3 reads TGTGCCAGCAGTTTTAGGGTATCCGGGGTGGCGTACAATGAGCAGTTCTTC. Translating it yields CASSFRVSGVAYNEQFF.

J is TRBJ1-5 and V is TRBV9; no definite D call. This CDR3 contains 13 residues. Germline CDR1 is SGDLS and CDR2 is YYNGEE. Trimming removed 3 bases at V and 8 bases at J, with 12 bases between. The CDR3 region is CASSEAPREPQHF. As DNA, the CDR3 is TGTGCCAGCAGCGAGGCCCCGAGGGAGCCCCAGCATTTT. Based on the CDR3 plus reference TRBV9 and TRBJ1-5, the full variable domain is DSGVTQTPKHLITATGQRVTLRCSPRSGDLSVYWYQQSLDQGLQFLIQYYNGEERAKGNILERFSAQQFPDLHSELNLSSLELGDSALYFCASSEAPREPQHFGDGTRLSIL.

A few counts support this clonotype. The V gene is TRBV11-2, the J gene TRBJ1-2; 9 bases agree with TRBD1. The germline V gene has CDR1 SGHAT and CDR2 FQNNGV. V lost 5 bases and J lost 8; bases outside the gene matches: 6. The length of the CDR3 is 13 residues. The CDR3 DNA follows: TGTGCCAGCAGCCTAACAGGGGGCGGGGGCTACACCTTC. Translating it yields CASSLTGGGGYTF.

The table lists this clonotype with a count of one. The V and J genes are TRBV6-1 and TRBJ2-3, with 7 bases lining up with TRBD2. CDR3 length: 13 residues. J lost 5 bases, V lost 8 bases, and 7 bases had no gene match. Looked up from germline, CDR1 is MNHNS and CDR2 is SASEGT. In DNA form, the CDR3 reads TGTGCCAGCGAAACGGGAGGCCAAGATACGCAGTATTTT. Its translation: CASETGGQDTQYF.

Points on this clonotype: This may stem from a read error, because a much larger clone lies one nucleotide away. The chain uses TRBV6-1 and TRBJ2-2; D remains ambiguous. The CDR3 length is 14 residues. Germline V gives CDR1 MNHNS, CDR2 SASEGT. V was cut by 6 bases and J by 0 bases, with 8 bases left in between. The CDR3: CASSPVTNTGELFF. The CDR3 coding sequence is TGTGCCAGCAGCCCGGTGACGAACACCGGGGAGCTGTTTTTT.

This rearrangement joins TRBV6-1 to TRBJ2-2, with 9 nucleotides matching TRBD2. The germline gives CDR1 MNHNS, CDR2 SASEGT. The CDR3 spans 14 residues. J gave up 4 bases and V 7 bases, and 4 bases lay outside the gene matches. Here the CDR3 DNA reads TGTGCCAGCACCCTAGCGGGAACCACCGGGGAGCTGTTTTTT. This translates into CASTLAGTTGELFF.

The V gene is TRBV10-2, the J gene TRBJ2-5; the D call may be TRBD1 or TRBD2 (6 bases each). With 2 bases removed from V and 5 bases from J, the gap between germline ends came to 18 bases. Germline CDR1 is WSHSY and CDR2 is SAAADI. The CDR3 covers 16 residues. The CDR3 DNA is TGCGCCAGCAGTGAGGTTCCGGGACAACGGGGGGAGACCCAGTACTTC. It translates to CASSEVPGQRGETQYF.

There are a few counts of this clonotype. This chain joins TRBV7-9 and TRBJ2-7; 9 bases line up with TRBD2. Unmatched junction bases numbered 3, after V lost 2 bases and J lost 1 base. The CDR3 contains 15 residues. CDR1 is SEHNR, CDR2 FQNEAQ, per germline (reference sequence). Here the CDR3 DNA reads TGTGCCAGCAGCTTACTCGCGGGAGGGTCCTACGAGCAGTACTTC. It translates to CASSLLAGGSYEQYF.

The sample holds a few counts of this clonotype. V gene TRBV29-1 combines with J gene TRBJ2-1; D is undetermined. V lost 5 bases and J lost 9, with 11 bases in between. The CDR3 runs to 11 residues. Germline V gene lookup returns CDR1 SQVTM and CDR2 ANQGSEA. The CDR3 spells CSVNTASEQFF. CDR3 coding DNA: TGCAGCGTTAACACCGCCAGTGAGCAGTTCTTC.

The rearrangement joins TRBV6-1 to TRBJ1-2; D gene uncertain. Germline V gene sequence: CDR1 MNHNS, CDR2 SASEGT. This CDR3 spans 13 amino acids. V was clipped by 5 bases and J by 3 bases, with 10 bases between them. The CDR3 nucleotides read TGTGCCAGCAGTCCCGGACGAGACTATGGCTACACCTTC. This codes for CASSPGRDYGYTF.

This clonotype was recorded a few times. This CDR3 is CASSLHRVKSTDTQYF. The DNA for the CDR3 is TGTGCCAGCAGTCTCCACAGGGTCAAGAGCACAGATACGCAGTATTTT. The genes are TRBV6-1 and TRBJ2-3, with D perhaps TRBD1 (6 bases). The germline V gene encodes CDR1 MNHNS and CDR2 SASEGT. The V gene lost 5 bases and the J gene lost 0 bases, with 15 bases spanning the gap. The CDR3 totals 16 residues.

CDR3 loop: CASSQGTRYGNEQFF. The CDR3, as DNA: TGTGCCAGCAGCCAAGGGACTAGGTACGGCAATGAGCAGTTCTTC. The rearrangement joins TRBV4-2 to TRBJ2-1; TRBD2 agrees at 7 bases. The CDR3 spans 15 residues. The germline gives CDR1 LGHNA, CDR2 YNFKEQ. With 1 base clipped from V and 6 bases from J, the junction kept 6 bases outside the gene matches.

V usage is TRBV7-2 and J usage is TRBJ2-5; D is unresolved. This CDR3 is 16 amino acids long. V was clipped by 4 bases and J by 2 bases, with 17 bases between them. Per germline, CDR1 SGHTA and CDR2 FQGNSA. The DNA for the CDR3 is TGTGCCAGCAGCTCCCCGGAGAACGCGAAGCAAGAGACCCAGTACTTC. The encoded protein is CASSSPENAKQETQYF.

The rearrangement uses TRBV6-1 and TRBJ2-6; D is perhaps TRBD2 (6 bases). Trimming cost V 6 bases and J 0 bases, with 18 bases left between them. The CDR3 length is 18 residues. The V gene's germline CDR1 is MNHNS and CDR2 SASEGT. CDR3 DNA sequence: TGTGCCAGCAGCAACTGGGGAGGACGATTCTCTGGGGCCAACGTCCTGACTTTC. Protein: CASSNWGGRFSGANVLTF.

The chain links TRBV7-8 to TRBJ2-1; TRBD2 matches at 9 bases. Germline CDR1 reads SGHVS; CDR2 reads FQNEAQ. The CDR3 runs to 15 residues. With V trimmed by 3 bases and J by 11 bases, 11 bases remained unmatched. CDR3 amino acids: CASSLGLAGSNQQFF. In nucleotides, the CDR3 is TGTGCCAGCAGCTTGGGTCTAGCGGGATCGAATCAGCAGTTCTTC.

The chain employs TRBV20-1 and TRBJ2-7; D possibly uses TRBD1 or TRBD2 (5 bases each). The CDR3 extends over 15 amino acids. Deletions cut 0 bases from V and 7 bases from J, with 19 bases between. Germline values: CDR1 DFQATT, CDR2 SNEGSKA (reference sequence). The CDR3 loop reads CSARDRGRVTWEQYF. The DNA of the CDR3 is TGCAGTGCTAGAGATCGGGGCAGGGTCACTTGGGAGCAGTACTTC.

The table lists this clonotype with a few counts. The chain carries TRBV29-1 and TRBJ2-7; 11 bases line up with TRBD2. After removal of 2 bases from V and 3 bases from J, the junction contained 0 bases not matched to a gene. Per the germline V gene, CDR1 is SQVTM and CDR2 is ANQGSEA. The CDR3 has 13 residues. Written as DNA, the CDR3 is TGCAGCGTTGAAACTAGCGGGAGCTACGAGCAGTACTTC. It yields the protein CSVETSGSYEQYF.

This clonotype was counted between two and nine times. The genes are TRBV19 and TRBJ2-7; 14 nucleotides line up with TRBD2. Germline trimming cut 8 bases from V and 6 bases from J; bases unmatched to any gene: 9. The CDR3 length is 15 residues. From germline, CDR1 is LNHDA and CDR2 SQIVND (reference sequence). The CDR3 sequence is CASSLTGLAGVEQYF. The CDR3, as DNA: TGTGCCAGTTCCCTCACGGGACTAGCGGGAGTCGAGCAGTACTTC.

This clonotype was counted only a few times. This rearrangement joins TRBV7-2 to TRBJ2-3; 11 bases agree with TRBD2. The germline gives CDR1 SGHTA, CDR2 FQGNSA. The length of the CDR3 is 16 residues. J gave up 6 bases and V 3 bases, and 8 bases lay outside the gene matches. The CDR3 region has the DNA TGTGCCAGCAGCTTTAGCGGGAGGGCCTTACGTGATACGCAGTATTTT. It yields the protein CASSFSGRALRDTQYF.

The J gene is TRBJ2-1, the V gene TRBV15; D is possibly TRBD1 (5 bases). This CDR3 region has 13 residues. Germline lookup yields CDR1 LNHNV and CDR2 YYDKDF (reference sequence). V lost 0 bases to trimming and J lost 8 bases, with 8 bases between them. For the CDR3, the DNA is TGTGCCACCAGCAGAGAGCAGGGCTATGAGCAGTTCTTC. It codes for CATSREQGYEQFF.